This is a list of T cell receptor beta chains from one sample in a study of blood T cell repertoires in COVID-19. Method: immunoSEQ multiplex PCR; TCRdb's copy keeps in-frame clones and lacks some. The sample has hundreds of thousands of clones, approximately 90% seen once. The specimen sequenced was PBMCs or T cells enriched from blood (not recorded which). These receptors originate from a young man who had recovered from COVID-19. Each CDR3 is given with its conserved first and last residue. The order of the fields is CDR3 protein, CDR3 DNA, J gene, CDR3 length, V gene, clone size, D gene. D genes are given only for firm matches. Not every row has a clone size; where given, it reads once, few, many or a size class.

CDR3aa: CASSTRQGRVDLF
CDR3nt: TGCGCCAGCAGCACACGACAGGGCCGGGTTGATCTCTTT
j_gene: TRBJ1-1
len: 13
v_gene: TRBV5-1
abundance: .
d_gene: TRBD1

CDR3aa: CASGLDHRAGSGNTIYF
CDR3nt: TGTGCTAGTGGTTTGGACCACAGGGCAGGTTCTGGAAACACCATATATTTT
j_gene: TRBJ1-3
len: 17
v_gene: TRBV12-5
abundance: once
d_gene: .

CDR3aa: CASSQAGGAETQYF
CDR3nt: TGTGCCAGCAGCCAAGCAGGGGGCGCAGAGACCCAGTACTTC
j_gene: TRBJ2-5
len: 14
v_gene: TRBV3-1/TRBV3-2
abundance: .
d_gene: TRBD1

CDR3aa: CASSLRTLTGELFF
CDR3nt: TGTGCCAGCAGCCTCCGAACGCTAACCGGGGAGCTGTTTTTT
j_gene: TRBJ2-2
len: 14
v_gene: TRBV7-8
abundance: .
d_gene: .

CDR3aa: CASSLAGGGTNEQFF
CDR3nt: TGTGCCAGCAGCTTGGCGGGAGGAGGGACCAATGAGCAGTTCTTC
j_gene: TRBJ2-1
len: 15
v_gene: TRBV7-6
abundance: .
d_gene: TRBD2

CDR3aa: CASSLLAGDANTGELFF
CDR3nt: TGCGCCAGCAGCCTACTAGCGGGGGACGCGAACACCGGGGAGCTGTTTTTT
j_gene: TRBJ2-2
len: 17
v_gene: TRBV5-1
abundance: .
d_gene: TRBD2

CDR3aa: CASSAQGSSWEQFF
CDR3nt: TGTGCCAGCAGCGCACAGGGCTCATCGTGGGAGCAGTTCTTC
j_gene: TRBJ2-1
len: 14
v_gene: TRBV11-2
abundance: .
d_gene: .

CDR3aa: CASSLVTDSPLHF
CDR3nt: TGTGCCAGCAGCTTAGTTACAGACTCACCCCTCCACTTT
j_gene: TRBJ1-6
len: 13
v_gene: TRBV11-2
abundance: .
d_gene: .

CDR3aa: CASSSGTLANYGYTF
CDR3nt: TGTGCCAGCAGTTCCGGGACACTTGCTAACTATGGCTACACCTTC
j_gene: TRBJ1-2
len: 15
v_gene: TRBV28
abundance: .
d_gene: .

CDR3aa: CASSKSSGGPYQVSYEQYF
CDR3nt: TGTGCCAGCAGCAAATCTAGCGGGGGGCCGTATCAGGTGTCGTACGAGCAGTACTTC
j_gene: TRBJ2-7
len: 19
v_gene: TRBV13
abundance: few
d_gene: TRBD2

CDR3aa: CASSRSTDTQYF
CDR3nt: TGTGCCAGCAGCCGTAGCACAGATACGCAGTATTTT
j_gene: TRBJ2-3
len: 12
v_gene: TRBV9
abundance: .
d_gene: .

CDR3aa: CASTGTGNSPLHF
CDR3nt: TGTGCCAGCACCGGGACAGGGAATTCACCCCTCCACTTT
j_gene: TRBJ1-6
len: 13
v_gene: TRBV11-1
abundance: .
d_gene: TRBD1

CDR3aa: CASSQVGQGAGQPQHF
CDR3nt: TGCGCCAGCAGTCAAGTGGGACAGGGGGCAGGTCAGCCCCAGCATTTT
j_gene: TRBJ1-5
len: 16
v_gene: TRBV4-1
abundance: once
d_gene: TRBD1

CDR3aa: CASSGAGRGQETQYF
CDR3nt: TGTGCCAGTTCAGGGGCAGGGAGAGGGCAAGAGACCCAGTACTTC
j_gene: TRBJ2-5
len: 15
v_gene: TRBV7-9
abundance: .
d_gene: .